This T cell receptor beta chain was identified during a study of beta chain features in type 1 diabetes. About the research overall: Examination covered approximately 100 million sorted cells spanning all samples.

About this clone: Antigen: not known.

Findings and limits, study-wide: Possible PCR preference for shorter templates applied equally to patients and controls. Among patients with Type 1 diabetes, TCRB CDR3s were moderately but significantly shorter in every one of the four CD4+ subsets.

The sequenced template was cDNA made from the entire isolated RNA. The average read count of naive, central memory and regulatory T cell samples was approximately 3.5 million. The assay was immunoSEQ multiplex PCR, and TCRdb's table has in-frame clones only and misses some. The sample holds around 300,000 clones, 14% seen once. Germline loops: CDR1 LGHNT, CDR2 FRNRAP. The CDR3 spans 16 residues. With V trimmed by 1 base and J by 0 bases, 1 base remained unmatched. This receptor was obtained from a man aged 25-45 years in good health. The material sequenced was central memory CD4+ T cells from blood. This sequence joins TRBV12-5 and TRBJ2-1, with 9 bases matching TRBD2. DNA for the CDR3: TGTGCTAGTGGTTTGGGTAGCGGGAGCTCCTACAATGAGCAGTTCTTC. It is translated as CASGLGSGSSYNEQFF.